This TCR beta chain was sequenced in a study of control samples from healthy donors and cancer patients. Profiling relied on immunoSEQ multiplex PCR, and the TCRdb table lists in-frame clones only, not all of them. The sample yields 95,000 to 150,000 clones, about 90% seen once. Germline CDR1 SGHRS, CDR2 YFSETQ. The CDR3 is made up of 17 amino acids. The V segment lost 2 bases and the J segment 7 bases; nucleotides outside the gene matches: 16. Source material: blood. The receptor comes from a man in his forties or fifties in good health. This sequence joins TRBV5-1 and TRBJ1-2, with 8 bases fitting TRBD1. As DNA, the CDR3 is TGCGCCAGCAGCTTAGGCGGACAGGGTATCGAGTTGGGTGGCTACACCTTC. Protein product: CASSLGGQGIELGGYTF.